The sequence of this TCR beta chain was determined in a study of blood T cell repertoires in COVID-19. About the study: T cells, B-cell-depleted T cells, or PBMCs provided the cDNA or gDNA that served as material.

The cohort comprised adults aged about 18 to 100 years residing in around 25 US areas. Participants reported their clinical history, and cohort assignment relied on those reports. Original data processing: Estimation of nucleated cell counts relied on the amplification of reference gene primers. The data were produced by immunoSEQ multiplex PCR, yet TCRdb's version contains in-frame clones alone and is incomplete. The DNA was the basis for D and trimming; V, J and clone size are from that table. This table has about 400,000 clones, approximately 90% appearing once. Sequenced material: PBMCs or T cells enriched from blood (not recorded which). This receptor was obtained from a woman in her twenties or thirties with acute COVID-19.

CDR3: CATSLGGTGGDRTEAFF. In DNA form, the CDR3 reads TGTGCCACCAGCCTGGGCGGGACAGGGGGCGATCGGACTGAAGCTTTCTTT. J is TRBJ1-1 and V is TRBV15; 12 nucleotides line up with TRBD1. Germline loops: CDR1 LNHNV, CDR2 YYDKDF (reference sequence). Trimming removed 5 bases from V and 5 bases from J; junction bases left unmatched: 12. This CDR3 region has 17 residues.